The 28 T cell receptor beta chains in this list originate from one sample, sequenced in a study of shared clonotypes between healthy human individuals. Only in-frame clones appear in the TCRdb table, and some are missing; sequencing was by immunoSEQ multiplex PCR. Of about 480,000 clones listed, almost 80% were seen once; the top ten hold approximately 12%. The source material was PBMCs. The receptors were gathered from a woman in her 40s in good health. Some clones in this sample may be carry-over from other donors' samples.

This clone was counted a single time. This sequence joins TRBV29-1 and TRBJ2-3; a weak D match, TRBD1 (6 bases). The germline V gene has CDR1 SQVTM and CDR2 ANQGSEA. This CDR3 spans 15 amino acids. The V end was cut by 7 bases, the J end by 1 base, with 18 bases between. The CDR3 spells CSATGFWVGTDTQYF. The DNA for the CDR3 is TGCAGCGCTACAGGGTTTTGGGTTGGCACAGATACGCAGTATTTT.

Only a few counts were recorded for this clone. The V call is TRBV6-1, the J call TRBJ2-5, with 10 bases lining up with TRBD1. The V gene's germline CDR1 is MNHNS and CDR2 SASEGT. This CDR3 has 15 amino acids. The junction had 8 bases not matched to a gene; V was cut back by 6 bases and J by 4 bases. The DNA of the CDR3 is TGTGCCAGCAGAACCGGGACAGGGGCCGTAGAGACCCAGTACTTC. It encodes CASRTGTGAVETQYF.

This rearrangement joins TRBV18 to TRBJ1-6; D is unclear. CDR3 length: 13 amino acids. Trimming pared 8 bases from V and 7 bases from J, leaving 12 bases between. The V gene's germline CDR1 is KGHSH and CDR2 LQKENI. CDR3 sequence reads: CASAELANSPLHF. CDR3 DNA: TGTGCCAGCGCAGAGTTGGCAAATTCACCCCTCCACTTT.

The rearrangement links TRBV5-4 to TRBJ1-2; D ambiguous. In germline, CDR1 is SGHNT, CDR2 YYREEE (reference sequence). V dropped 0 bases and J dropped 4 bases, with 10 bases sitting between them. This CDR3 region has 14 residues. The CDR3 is CASSLDSAAYGYTF. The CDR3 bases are TGTGCCAGCAGCTTGGACTCGGCAGCCTATGGCTACACCTTC.

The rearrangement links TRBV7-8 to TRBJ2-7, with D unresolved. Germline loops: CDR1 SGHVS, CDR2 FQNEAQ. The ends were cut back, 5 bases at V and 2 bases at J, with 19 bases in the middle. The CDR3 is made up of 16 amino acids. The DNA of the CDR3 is TGTGCCAGCAGCGGGGATAGGAACTTCGTCACCTACGAGCAGTACTTC. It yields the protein CASSGDRNFVTYEQYF. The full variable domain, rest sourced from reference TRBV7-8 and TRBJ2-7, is GAGVSQSPRYKVAKRGQDVALRCDPISGHVSLFWYQQALGQGPEFLTYFQNEAQLDKSGLPSDRFFAERPEGSVSTLKIQRTQQEDSAVYLCASSGDRNFVTYEQYFGPGTRLTVT.

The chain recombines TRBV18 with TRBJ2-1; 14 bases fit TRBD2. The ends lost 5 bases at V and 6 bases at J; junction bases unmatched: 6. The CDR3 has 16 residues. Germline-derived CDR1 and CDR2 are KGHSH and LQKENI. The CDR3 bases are TGTGCCAGCTCAACCCTGACTAGCGGGAGGGCCAATGAGCAGTTCTTC. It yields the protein CASSTLTSGRANEQFF.

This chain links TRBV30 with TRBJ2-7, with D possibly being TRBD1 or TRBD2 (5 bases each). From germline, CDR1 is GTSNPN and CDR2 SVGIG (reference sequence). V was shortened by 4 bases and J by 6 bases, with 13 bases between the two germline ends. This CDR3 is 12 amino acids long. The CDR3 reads CAWTVGGGEQYF. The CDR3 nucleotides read TGTGCCTGGACCGTTGGTGGGGGCGAGCAGTACTTC.

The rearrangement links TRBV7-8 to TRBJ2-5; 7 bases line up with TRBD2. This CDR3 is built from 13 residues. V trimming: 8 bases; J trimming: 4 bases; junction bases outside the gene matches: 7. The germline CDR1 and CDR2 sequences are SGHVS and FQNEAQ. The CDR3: CASGAGGLETQYF. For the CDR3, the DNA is TGTGCCAGCGGGGCCGGGGGGTTAGAGACCCAGTACTTC.

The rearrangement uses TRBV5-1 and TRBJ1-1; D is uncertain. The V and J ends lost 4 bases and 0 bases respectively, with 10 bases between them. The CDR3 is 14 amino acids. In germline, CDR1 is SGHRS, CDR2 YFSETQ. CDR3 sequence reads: CASSQDGLNTEAFF. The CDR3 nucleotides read TGCGCCAGCAGCCAGGACGGACTGAACACTGAAGCTTTCTTT. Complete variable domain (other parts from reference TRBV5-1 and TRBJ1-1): KAGVTQTPRYLIKTRGQQVTLSCSPISGHRSVSWYQQTPGQGLQFLFEYFSETQRNKGNFPGRFSGRQFSNSRSEMNVSTLELGDSALYLCASSQDGLNTEAFFGQGTRLTVV.

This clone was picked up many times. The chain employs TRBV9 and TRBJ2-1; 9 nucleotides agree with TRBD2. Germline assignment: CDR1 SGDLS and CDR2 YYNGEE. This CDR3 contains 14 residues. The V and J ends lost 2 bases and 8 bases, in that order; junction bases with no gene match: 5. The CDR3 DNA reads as TGTGCCAGCAGCGTGAGCGGGAGGAGGGATGAGCAGTTCTTC. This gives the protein CASSVSGRRDEQFF.

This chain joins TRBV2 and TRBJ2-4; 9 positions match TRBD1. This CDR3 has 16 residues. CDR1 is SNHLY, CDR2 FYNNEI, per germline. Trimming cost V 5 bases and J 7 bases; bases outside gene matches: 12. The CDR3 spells CASSYARDRVTNIQYF. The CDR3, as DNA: TGTGCCAGCAGTTACGCTCGGGACAGGGTCACGAACATTCAGTACTTC.

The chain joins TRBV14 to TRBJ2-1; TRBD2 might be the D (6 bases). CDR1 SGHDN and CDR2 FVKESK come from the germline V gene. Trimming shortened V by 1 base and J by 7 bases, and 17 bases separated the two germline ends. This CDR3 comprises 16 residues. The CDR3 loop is CASSQARRGWMNEQFF. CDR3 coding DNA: TGTGCCAGCAGCCAAGCGCGGAGGGGTTGGATGAATGAGCAGTTCTTC.

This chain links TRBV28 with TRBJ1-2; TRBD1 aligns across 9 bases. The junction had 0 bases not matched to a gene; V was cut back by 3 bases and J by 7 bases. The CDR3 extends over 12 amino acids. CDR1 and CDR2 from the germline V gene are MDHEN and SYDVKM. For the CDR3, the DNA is TGTGCCAGCAGTTTGACAGGGGGTGGCTACACCTTC. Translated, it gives CASSLTGGGYTF.

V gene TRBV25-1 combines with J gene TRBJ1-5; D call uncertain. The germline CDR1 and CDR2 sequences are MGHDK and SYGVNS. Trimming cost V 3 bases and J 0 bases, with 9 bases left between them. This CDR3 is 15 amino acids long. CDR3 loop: CASSEGGYSNQPQHF. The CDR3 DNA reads TGTGCCAGCAGTGAGGGAGGTTATAGCAATCAGCCCCAGCATTTT.

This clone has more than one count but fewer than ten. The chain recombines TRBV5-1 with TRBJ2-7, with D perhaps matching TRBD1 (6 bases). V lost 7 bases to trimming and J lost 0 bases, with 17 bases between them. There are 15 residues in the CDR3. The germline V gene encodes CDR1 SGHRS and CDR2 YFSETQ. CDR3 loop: CASAESGTFSYEQYF. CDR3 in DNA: TGCGCCAGCGCCGAATCCGGGACATTCTCCTACGAGCAGTACTTC.

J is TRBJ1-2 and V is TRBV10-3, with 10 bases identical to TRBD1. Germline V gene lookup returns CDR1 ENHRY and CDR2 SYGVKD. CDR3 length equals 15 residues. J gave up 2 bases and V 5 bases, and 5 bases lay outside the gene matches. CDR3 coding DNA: TGTGCCATCAGTACACCGGGACAGGGGAACTATGGCTACACCTTC. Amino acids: CAISTPGQGNYGYTF.

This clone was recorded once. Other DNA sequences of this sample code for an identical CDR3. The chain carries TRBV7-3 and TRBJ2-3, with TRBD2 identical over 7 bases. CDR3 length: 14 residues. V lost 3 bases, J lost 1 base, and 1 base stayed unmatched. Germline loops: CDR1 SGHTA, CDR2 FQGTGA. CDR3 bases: TGTGCCAGCAGCTTGGCGGGGGGCACAGATACGCAGTATTTT. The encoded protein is CASSLAGGTDTQYF.

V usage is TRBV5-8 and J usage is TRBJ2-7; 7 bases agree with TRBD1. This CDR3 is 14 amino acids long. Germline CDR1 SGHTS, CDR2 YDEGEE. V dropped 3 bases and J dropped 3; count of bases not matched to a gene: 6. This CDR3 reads CASSSRAGGYEQYF. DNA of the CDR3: TGTGCCAGCAGCTCGCGGGCAGGGGGCTACGAGCAGTACTTC.

CDR3 sequence (DNA): TGTGCCAGCAGTTACTCAGGTAGCGGACTGCAGTTCTTC. It yields the protein CASSYSGSGLQFF. The chain joins TRBV6-5 to TRBJ2-1, with D maybe TRBD2 (6 bases). The CDR3 sequence is 13 residues long. The germline V gene has CDR1 MNHEY and CDR2 SVGAGI. Trimming removed 0 bases from V and 12 bases from J, with 12 bases in between.

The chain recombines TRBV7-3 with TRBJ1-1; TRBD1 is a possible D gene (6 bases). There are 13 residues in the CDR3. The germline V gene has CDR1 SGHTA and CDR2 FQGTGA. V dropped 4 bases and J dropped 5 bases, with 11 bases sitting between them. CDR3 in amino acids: CASSSTGFTEAFF. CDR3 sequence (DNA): TGTGCCAGCAGCTCAACAGGGTTTACTGAAGCTTTCTTT.

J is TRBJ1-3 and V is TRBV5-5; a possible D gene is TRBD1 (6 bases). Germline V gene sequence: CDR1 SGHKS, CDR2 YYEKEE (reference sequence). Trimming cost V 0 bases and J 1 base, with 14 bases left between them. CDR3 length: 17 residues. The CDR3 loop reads CASSLDSGVWSGNTIYF. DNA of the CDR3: TGTGCCAGCAGCTTGGATTCAGGGGTTTGGTCTGGAAACACCATATATTTT.

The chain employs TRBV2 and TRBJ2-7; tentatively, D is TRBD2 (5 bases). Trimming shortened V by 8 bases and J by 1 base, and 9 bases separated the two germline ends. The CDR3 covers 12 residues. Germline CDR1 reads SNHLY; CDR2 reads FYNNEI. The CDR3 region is CASGSWSYEQYF. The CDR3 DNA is TGTGCCAGCGGGAGTTGGTCCTACGAGCAGTACTTC.

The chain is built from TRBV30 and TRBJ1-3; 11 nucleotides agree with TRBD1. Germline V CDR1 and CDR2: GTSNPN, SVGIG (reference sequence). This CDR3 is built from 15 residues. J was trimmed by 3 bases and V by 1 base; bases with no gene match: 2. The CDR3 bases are TGTGCCTGGAGTGGGGGACAGGGGGATGGAAACACCATATATTTT. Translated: CAWSGGQGDGNTIYF.

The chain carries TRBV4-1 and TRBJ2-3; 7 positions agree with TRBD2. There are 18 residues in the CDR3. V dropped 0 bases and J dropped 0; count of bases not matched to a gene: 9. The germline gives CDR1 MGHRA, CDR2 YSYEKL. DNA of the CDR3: TGCGCCAGCAGCCAAGATATTTGGCGGGAGTCTAGCACAGATACGCAGTATTTT. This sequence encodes CASSQDIWRESSTDTQYF.

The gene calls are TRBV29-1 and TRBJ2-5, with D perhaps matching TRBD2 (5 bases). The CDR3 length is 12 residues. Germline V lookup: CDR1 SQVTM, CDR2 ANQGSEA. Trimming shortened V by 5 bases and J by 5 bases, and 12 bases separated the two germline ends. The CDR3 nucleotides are TGCAGCGTTTGGAGCGGCGGCGAGACCCAGTACTTC. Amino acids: CSVWSGGETQYF.

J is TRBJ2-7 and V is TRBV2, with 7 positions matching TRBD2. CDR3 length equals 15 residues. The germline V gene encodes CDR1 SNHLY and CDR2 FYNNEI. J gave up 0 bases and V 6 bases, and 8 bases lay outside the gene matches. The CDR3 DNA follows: TGTGCCAGCAGCCCTGCGGGGGTGGCCTCCTACGAGCAGTACTTC. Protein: CASSPAGVASYEQYF.

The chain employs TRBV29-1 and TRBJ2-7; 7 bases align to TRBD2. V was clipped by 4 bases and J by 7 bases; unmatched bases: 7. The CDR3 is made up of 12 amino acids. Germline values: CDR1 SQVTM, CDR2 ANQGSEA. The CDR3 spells CSVATGTKEQYF. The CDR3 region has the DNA TGCAGCGTTGCGACGGGGACTAAAGAGCAGTACTTC.

CDR3: CASRFSNYGYTF. DNA for the CDR3: TGTGCCAGCAGGTTCTCCAACTATGGCTACACCTTC. The rearrangement joins TRBV6-1 to TRBJ1-2, with D unresolved. From germline, CDR1 is MNHNS and CDR2 SASEGT. The CDR3 length is 12 residues. Trimming shortened V by 6 bases and J by 2 bases, and 7 bases separated the two germline ends.